These 8 T cell receptor beta chains came from one sample sequenced in a study of identical twins. TCRdb re-called the 5' RACE reads through MiXCR, storing one row per CDR3 protein. The data hold about 240,000 distinct CDR3 sequences, with approximately 10% observed a single time. Sequencing used memory T cells sorted from blood. Receptor source: a man aged 50 or older in good health.

This chain joins TRBV11-2 and TRBJ2-1; tentative D call: TRBD2 (6 bases). The CDR3 totals 15 residues. In germline, CDR1 is SGHAT, CDR2 FQNNGV. V was pared by 0 bases and J by 7 bases, with 13 bases between. CDR3 amino acids: CASSLDAGGGNEQFF. The DNA of the CDR3 is TGTGCCAGCAGCTTAGACGCCGGGGGAGGTAATGAGCAGTTCTTC. The full variable domain, its missing parts supplied by reference TRBV11-2 and TRBJ2-1, is EAGVAQSPRYKIIEKRQSVAFWCNPISGHATLYWYQQILGQGPKLLIQFQNNGVVDDSQLPKDRFSAERLKGVDSTLKIQPAKLEDSAVYLCASSLDAGGGNEQFFGPGTRLTVL.

This clonotype was recorded at least ten times. The chain joins TRBV7-2 to TRBJ2-1, with D perhaps TRBD2 (5 bases). This CDR3 is 14 amino acids long. Germline V lookup: CDR1 SGHTA, CDR2 FQGNSA. Trimming left V 2 bases short and J 5 bases short, with 10 bases between. The CDR3 loop reads CASSLQSADNEQFF. CDR3 nucleotide sequence: TGTGCCAGCAGCTTACAGTCAGCGGACAATGAGCAGTTCTTC.

The chain employs TRBV9 and TRBJ2-5; no reliable D call. This CDR3 comprises 13 residues. The V gene's germline CDR1 is SGDLS and CDR2 YYNGEE. With 4 bases removed from V and 5 bases from J, the gap between germline ends came to 12 bases. In DNA form, the CDR3 reads TGTGCCAGCAGCTCGGATTGGCGGGAGACCCAGTACTTC. Amino acid sequence: CASSSDWRETQYF. The entire variable domain, with the rest obtained from reference TRBV9 and TRBJ2-5, is as follows: DSGVTQTPKHLITATGQRVTLRCSPRSGDLSVYWYQQSLDQGLQFLIQYYNGEERAKGNILERFSAQQFPDLHSELNLSSLELGDSALYFCASSSDWRETQYFGPGTRLLVL.

The chain uses TRBV5-8 and TRBJ1-5, with D maybe TRBD1 (5 bases). The germline V gene has CDR1 SGHTS and CDR2 YDEGEE. The CDR3 is 15 residues long. Deletions cut 0 bases from V and 0 bases from J, with 7 bases between. In DNA, the CDR3 is TGTGCCAGCAGCTTGGGAGGGGTTAGCAATCAGCCCCAGCATTTT. Protein: CASSLGGVSNQPQHF.

This clonotype has at least ten counts. The rearrangement links TRBV7-8 to TRBJ1-6; 9 positions match TRBD1. The CDR3 extends over 17 amino acids. Germline V gene data show CDR1 as SGHVS and CDR2 as FQNEAQ. V shed 3 bases and J 8 bases; nucleotides not matched to a gene: 11. The DNA for the CDR3 is TGTGCCAGCAGCTTCCGCTCCGGGACAGGGTTTCATTCACCCCTCCACTTT. The encoded protein is CASSFRSGTGFHSPLHF.

The chain couples TRBV20-1 to TRBJ1-5; D ambiguous. V dropped 5 bases and J dropped 0 bases, with 17 bases sitting between them. The CDR3 extends over 16 amino acids. CDR1 is DFQATT and CDR2 is SNEGSKA in the germline V gene (reference sequence). The CDR3 spells CSAELVGIVSNQPQHF. The CDR3 nucleotides are TGCAGTGCTGAACTAGTAGGGATCGTTAGCAATCAGCCCCAGCATTTT.

This clonotype was recorded only once. V and J are TRBV7-8 and TRBJ2-7; D is uncertain. Trimming stripped 0 bases from V and 7 bases from J, with 13 bases between. The CDR3 has 14 residues. Germline V gene data show CDR1 as SGHVS and CDR2 as FQNEAQ. CDR3 residues: CASSLAGKSAEQYF. The CDR3, as DNA: TGTGCCAGCAGCTTAGCCGGCAAATCCGCAGAGCAGTACTTC.

This clonotype was seen more than once but under ten times. V usage is TRBV7-9 and J usage is TRBJ2-3, with 12 bases that match TRBD2. CDR3 size: 15 residues. Germline assignment: CDR1 SEHNR and CDR2 FQNEAQ (reference sequence). V trimming: 4 bases; J trimming: 3 bases; junction bases outside the gene matches: 2. CDR3 sequence reads: CASSSGLAGTDTQYF. In nucleotides, the CDR3 is TGTGCCAGCAGCTCAGGACTAGCGGGGACAGATACGCAGTATTTT.